What follows are 8 T cell receptor beta chains derived from one specimen sequenced in a study of cytomegalovirus exposure and HLA in healthy donors. Assay: immunoSEQ multiplex PCR; the TCRdb copy retains only in-frame clones and omits some. Seen here are some 90,000 clones, roughly 87% observed once, and the top ten hold around 6%. The sequenced sample consisted of PBMCs. These receptors were taken from a young man in good health and CMV-seropositive.

This clone was found once. The chain uses TRBV7-9 and TRBJ1-2; 8 nucleotides agree with TRBD1. Germline V gene data show CDR1 as SEHNR and CDR2 as FQNEAQ (reference sequence). J lost 3 bases, V lost 3 bases, and 6 bases had no gene match. The CDR3 is made up of 15 amino acids. The CDR3 DNA is TGTGCCAGCAGCTTGGGTCAGGGGGCTCACTATGGCTACACCTTC. Amino acid sequence: CASSLGQGAHYGYTF.

The chain combines TRBV9 with TRBJ2-2; TRBD2 might be the D (6 bases). V lost 0 bases, J lost 6 bases, and 12 bases lay in between. CDR1 and CDR2 from the germline V gene are SGDLS and YYNGEE. The CDR3 totals 15 residues. CDR3 nucleotides: TGTGCCAGCAGCGTAGGACAGACGGGGGCCGGGGAGCTGTTTTTT. Translating it yields CASSVGQTGAGELFF.

The rearrangement joins TRBV4-1 to TRBJ2-2; maybe TRBD1 (6 bases). Germline V lookup: CDR1 MGHRA, CDR2 YSYEKL. Trimming shortened V by 4 bases and J by 4 bases, and 16 bases separated the two germline ends. The CDR3 covers 16 residues. The CDR3 spells CASSPLDSFRTGELFF. In DNA, the CDR3 is TGCGCCAGCAGCCCCCTGGACAGTTTTCGCACCGGGGAGCTGTTTTTT.

The V gene is TRBV7-8, the J gene TRBJ2-1; TRBD1 is a possible D gene (11 bases). Germline-derived CDR1 and CDR2 are SGHVS and FQNEAQ. V was cut by 2 bases and J by 6 bases, with 29 bases left in between. The CDR3 has 20 residues. The CDR3 region has the DNA TGTGCCAGCAGCTTAAGGACAGGGGGCTGGACCGGGACTAGCGCCAATGAGCAGTTCTTC. As protein: CASSLRTGGWTGTSANEQFF.

This chain connects TRBV28 to TRBJ1-3; no definite D call. Germline lookup yields CDR1 MDHEN and CDR2 SYDVKM. This CDR3 is built from 14 residues. V lost 1 base and J 0 bases, leaving 4 bases between the germline ends. CDR3 residues: CASSLSSSGNTIYF. CDR3 bases: TGTGCCAGCAGTTTATCCAGCTCTGGAAACACCATATATTTT.

This clone has a handful of counts. The chain combines TRBV5-1 with TRBJ2-7; tentative D call: TRBD2 (6 bases). Germline V gives CDR1 SGHRS, CDR2 YFSETQ. Trimming removed 0 bases at V and 5 bases at J, with 12 bases between. The CDR3 is made up of 14 amino acids. The CDR3 reads CASSLGGSSDEQYF. In DNA form, the CDR3 reads TGCGCCAGCAGCTTGGGAGGGTCTAGCGACGAGCAGTACTTC.

This chain uses TRBV7-9 with TRBJ2-2, with 10 positions matching TRBD2. Germline loops: CDR1 SEHNR, CDR2 FQNEAQ (reference sequence). The CDR3 has 16 amino acids. With V trimmed by 2 bases and J by 7 bases, 7 bases remained unmatched. The CDR3, as DNA: TGTGCCAGCAGCTTACAGCGGGGGGGCTCGCACGGGGAGCTGTTTTTT. Amino acid sequence: CASSLQRGGSHGELFF. Filled out from reference TRBV7-9 and TRBJ2-2, the complete variable domain reads DTGVSQNPRHKITKRGQNVTFRCDPISEHNRLYWYRQTLGQGPEFLTYFQNEAQLEKSRLLSDRFSAERPKGSFSTLEIQRTEQGDSAMYLCASSLQRGGSHGELFFGEGSRLTVL.

J is TRBJ2-2 and V is TRBV6-4; 8 bases agree with TRBD2. V dropped 6 bases and J dropped 5; count of bases not matched to a gene: 11. CDR3 size: 16 residues. Germline CDR1 reads MRHNA; CDR2 reads SNTAGT. This CDR3 is CASSRESGSTTGELFF. The CDR3 DNA is TGTGCCAGCAGCCGAGAGAGCGGGAGTACGACCGGGGAGCTGTTTTTT.